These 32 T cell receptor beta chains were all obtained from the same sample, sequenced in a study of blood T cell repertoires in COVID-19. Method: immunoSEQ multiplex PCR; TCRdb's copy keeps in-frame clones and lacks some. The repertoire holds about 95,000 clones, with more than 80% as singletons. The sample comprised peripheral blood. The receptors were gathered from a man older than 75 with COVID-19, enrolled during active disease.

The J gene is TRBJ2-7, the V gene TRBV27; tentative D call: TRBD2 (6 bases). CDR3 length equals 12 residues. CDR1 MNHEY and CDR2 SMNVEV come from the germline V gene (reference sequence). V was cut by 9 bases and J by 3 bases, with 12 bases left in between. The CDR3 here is CASGGTVYEQYF. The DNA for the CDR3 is TGTGCCAGTGGGGGGACTGTCTACGAGCAGTACTTC.

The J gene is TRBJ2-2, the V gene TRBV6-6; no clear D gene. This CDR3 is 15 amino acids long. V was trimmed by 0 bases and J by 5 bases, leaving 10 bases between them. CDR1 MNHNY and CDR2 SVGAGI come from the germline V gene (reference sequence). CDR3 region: CASSYSQLRTGELFF. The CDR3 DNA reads TGTGCCAGCAGTTACTCCCAGCTCAGGACCGGGGAGCTGTTTTTT.

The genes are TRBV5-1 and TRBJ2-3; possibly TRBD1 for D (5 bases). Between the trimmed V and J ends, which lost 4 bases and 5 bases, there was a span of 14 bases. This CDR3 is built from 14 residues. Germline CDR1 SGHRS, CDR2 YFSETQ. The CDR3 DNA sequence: TGCGCCAGCAGCCCTGGGGCCCGCCAAGATACGCAGTATTTT. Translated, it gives CASSPGARQDTQYF. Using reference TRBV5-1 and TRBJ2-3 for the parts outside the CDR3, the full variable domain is KAGVTQTPRYLIKTRGQQVTLSCSPISGHRSVSWYQQTPGQGLQFLFEYFSETQRNKGNFPGRFSGRQFSNSRSEMNVSTLELGDSALYLCASSPGARQDTQYFGPGTRLTVL.

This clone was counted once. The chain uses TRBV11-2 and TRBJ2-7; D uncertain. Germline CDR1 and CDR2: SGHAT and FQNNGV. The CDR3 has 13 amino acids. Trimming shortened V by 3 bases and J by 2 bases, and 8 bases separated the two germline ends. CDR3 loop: CASSFDSAYEQYF. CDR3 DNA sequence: TGTGCCAGCAGCTTCGACTCAGCCTACGAGCAGTACTTC.

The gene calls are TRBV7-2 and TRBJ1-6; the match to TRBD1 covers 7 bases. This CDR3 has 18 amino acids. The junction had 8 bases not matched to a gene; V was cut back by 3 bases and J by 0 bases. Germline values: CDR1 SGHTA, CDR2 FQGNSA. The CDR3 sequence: CASSFGTVLSSYNSPLHF. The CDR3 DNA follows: TGTGCCAGCAGCTTCGGGACAGTACTCAGCTCCTATAATTCACCCCTCCACTTT. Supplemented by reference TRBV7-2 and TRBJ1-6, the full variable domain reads GAGVSQSPSNKVTEKGKDVELRCDPISGHTALYWYRQSLGQGLEFLIYFQGNSAPDKSGLPSDRFSAERTGGSVSTLTIQRTQQEDSAVYLCASSFGTVLSSYNSPLHFGNGTRLTVT.

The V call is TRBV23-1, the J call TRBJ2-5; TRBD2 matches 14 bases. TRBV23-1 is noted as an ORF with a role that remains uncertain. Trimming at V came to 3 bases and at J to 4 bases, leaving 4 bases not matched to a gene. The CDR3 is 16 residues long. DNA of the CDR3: TGCGCCAGCAGTCATTCCGGGACTAGCGGGAGAGAGACCCAGTACTTC. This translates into CASSHSGTSGRETQYF.

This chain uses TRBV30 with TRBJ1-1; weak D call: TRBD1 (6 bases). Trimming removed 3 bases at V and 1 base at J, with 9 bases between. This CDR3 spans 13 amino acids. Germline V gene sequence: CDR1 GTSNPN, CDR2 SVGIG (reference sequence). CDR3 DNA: TGTGCCTGGAGCCGGGACACGAACACTGAAGCTTTCTTT. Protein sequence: CAWSRDTNTEAFF.

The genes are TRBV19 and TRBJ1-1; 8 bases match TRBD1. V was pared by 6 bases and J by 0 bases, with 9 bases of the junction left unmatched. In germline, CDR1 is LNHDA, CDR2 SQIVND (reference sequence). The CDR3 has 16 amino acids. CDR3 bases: TGTGCCAGTAGCCCCATATTGGACAGGGTGAACACTGAAGCTTTCTTT. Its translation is CASSPILDRVNTEAFF.

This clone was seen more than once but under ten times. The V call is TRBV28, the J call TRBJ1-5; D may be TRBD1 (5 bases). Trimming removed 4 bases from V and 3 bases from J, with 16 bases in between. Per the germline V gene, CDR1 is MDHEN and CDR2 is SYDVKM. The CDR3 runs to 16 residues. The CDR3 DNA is TGTGCCAGCAGTTCCAGCAGGGAAGTGGACAATCAGCCCCAGCATTTT. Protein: CASSSSREVDNQPQHF.

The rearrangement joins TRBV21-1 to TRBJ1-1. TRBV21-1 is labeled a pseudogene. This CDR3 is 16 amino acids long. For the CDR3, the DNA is TGTGCCAGCAGCTCTTGGGGGGGTCCGATAATTCTTAGAGCTTTCTTT. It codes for CASSSWGGPIILRAFF.

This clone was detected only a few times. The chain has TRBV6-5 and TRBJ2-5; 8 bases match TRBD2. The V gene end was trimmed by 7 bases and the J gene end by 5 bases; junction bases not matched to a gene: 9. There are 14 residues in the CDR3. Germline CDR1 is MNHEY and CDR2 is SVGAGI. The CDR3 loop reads CASIQIAGLETQYF. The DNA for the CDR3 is TGTGCCAGCATCCAAATAGCGGGATTGGAGACCCAGTACTTC.

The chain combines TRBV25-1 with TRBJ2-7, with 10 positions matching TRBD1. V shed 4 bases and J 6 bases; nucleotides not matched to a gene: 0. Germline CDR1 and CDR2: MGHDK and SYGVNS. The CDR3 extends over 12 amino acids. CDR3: CASSGDRGEQYF. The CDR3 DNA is TGTGCCAGCAGTGGGGACAGGGGCGAGCAGTACTTC.

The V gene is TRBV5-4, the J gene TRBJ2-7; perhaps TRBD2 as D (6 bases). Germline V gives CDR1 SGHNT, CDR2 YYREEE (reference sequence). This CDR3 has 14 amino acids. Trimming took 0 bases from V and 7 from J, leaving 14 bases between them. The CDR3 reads CASSLDPGAEEQYF. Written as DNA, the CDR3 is TGTGCCAGCAGCTTGGATCCGGGAGCGGAGGAGCAGTACTTC.

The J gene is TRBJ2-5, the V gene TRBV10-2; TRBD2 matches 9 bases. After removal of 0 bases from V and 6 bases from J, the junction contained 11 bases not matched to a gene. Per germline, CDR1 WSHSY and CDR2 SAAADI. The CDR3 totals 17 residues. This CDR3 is CASSESTAGGPTQTQYF. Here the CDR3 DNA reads TGCGCCAGCAGTGAGTCGACCGCGGGGGGGCCTACGCAGACCCAGTACTTC.

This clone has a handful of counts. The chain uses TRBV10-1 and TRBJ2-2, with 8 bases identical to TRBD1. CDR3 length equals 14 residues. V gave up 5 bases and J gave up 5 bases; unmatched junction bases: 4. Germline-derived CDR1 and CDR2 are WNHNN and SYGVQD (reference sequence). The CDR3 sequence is CASSPGGATGELFF. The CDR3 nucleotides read TGCGCCAGCAGTCCAGGGGGCGCTACCGGGGAGCTGTTTTTT.

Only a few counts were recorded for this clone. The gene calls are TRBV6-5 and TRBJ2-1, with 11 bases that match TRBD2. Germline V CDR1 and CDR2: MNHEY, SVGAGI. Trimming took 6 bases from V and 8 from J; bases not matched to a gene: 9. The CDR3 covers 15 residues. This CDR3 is CASSLLAGGGDEQFF. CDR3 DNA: TGTGCCAGCAGCCTCCTAGCGGGGGGAGGCGATGAGCAGTTCTTC.

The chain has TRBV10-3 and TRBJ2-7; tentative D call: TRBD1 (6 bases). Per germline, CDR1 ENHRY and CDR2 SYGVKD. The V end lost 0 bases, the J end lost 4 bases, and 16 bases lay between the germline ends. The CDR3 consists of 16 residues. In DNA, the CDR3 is TGTGCCATCAGTGAGTCGGTTCAGGGGCAGGGGTACGAGCAGTACTTC. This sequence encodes CAISESVQGQGYEQYF.

CDR3 residues: CASSPLAGDTDTQYF. The CDR3 DNA sequence: TGTGCCAGCAGTCCGCTAGCGGGAGACACAGATACGCAGTATTTT. The chain is built from TRBV6-2 or TRBV6-3 and TRBJ2-3; 10 nucleotides agree with TRBD2. The CDR3 totals 15 residues. V lost 5 bases to trimming and J lost 2 bases; unmatched junction nucleotides: 4. Germline lookup yields CDR1 MNHEY and CDR2 SVGEGT.

The CDR3 coding sequence is TGTGCCAGCACCATGGGACTGGAGGGCAATGAGCAGTTCTTC. Its protein is CASTMGLEGNEQFF. The rearrangement joins TRBV4-2 to TRBJ2-1; a possible D gene is TRBD2 (6 bases). CDR3 size: 14 residues. Germline CDR1 and CDR2: LGHNA and YNFKEQ. Between the trimmed V and J ends, which lost 7 bases and 6 bases, there was a span of 16 bases.

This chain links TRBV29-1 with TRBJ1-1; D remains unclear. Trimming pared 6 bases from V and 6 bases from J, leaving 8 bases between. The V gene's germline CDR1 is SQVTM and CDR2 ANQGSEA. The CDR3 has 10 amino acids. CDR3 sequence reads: CSVLRSEAFF. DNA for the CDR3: TGCAGCGTCCTCCGGTCTGAAGCTTTCTTT.

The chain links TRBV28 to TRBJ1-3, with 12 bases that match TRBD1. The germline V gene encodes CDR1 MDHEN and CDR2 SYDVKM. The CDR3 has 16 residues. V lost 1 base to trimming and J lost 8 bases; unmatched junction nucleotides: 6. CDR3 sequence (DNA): TGTGCCAGCAGTTTATATGAGGGACAGGGGGCGGACACCATATATTTT. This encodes CASSLYEGQGADTIYF.

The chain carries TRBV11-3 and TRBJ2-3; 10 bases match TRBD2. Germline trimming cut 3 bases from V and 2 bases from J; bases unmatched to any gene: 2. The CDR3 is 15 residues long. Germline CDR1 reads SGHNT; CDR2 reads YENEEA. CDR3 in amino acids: CASSFSGRLTDTQYF. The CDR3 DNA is TGTGCCAGCAGCTTTAGCGGGAGGCTCACAGATACGCAGTATTTT.

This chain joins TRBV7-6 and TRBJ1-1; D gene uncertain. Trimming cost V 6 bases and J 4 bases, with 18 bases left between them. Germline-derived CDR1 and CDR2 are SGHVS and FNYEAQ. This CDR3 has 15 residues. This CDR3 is CASRPALEGVTEAFF. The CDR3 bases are TGTGCCAGCAGACCCGCCCTCGAGGGAGTCACTGAAGCTTTCTTT.

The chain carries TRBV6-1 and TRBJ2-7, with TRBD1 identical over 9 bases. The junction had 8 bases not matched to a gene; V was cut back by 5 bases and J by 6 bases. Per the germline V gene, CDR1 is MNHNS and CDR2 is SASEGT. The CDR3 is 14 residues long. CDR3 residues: CASSSGQGFGEQYF. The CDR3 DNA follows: TGTGCCAGCAGTTCGGGACAGGGTTTTGGCGAGCAGTACTTC.

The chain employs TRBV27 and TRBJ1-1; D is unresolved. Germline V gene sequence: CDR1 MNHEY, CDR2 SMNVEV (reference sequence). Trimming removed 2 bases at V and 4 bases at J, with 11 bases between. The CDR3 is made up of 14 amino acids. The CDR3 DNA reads TGTGCCAGCAGTTTAAAACCAGAAACCACTGAAGCTTTCTTT. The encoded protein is CASSLKPETTEAFF.

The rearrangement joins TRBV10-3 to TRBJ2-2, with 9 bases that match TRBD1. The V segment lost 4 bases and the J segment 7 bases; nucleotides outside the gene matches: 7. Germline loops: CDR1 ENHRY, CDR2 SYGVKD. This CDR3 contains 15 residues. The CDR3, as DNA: TGTGCCATCAGTGCTTCGGGACAGGGTCACGGGGAGCTGTTTTTT. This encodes CAISASGQGHGELFF.

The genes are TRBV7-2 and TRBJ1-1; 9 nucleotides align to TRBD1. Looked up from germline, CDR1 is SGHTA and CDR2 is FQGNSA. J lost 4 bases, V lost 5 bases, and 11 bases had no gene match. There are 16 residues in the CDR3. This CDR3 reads CASSEATQGAGTEAFF. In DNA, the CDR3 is TGTGCCAGCAGCGAAGCAACACAGGGGGCGGGCACTGAAGCTTTCTTT.

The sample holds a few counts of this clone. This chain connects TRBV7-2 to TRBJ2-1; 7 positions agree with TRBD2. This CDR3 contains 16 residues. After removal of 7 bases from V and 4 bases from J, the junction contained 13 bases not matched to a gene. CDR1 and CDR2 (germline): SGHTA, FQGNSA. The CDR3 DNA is TGTGCCAGCATGGATTTGGGGGGGAACCGATACAATGAGCAGTTCTTC. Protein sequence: CASMDLGGNRYNEQFF. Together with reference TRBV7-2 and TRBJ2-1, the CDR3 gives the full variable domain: GAGVSQSPSNKVTEKGKDVELRCDPISGHTALYWYRQSLGQGLEFLIYFQGNSAPDKSGLPSDRFSAERTGGSVSTLTIQRTQQEDSAVYLCASMDLGGNRYNEQFFGPGTRLTVL.

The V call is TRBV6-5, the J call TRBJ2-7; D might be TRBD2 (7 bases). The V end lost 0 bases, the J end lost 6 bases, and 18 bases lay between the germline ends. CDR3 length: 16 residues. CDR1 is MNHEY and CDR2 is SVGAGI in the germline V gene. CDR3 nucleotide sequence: TGTGCCAGCAGTTACTCAGGCCCCCTAGGGGGGGGCGAGCAGTACTTC. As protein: CASSYSGPLGGGEQYF.

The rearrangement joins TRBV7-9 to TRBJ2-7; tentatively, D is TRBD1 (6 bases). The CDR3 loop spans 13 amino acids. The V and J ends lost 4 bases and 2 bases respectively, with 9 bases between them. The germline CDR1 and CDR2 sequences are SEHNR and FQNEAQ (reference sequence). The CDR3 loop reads CASSWGRTYEQYF. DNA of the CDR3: TGTGCCAGCAGCTGGGGGCGGACCTACGAGCAGTACTTC.

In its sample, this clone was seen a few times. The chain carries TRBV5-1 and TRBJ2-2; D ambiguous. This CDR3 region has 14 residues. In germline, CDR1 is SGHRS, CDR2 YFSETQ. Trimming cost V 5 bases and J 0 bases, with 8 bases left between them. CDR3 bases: TGCGCCAGCAGTCAACTCACGAACACCGGGGAGCTGTTTTTT. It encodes CASSQLTNTGELFF. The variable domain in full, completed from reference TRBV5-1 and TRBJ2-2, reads KAGVTQTPRYLIKTRGQQVTLSCSPISGHRSVSWYQQTPGQGLQFLFEYFSETQRNKGNFPGRFSGRQFSNSRSEMNVSTLELGDSALYLCASSQLTNTGELFFGEGSRLTVL.

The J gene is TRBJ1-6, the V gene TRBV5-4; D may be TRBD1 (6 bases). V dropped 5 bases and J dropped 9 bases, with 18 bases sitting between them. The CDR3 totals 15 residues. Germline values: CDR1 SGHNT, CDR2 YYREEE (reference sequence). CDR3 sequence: CASRSQGSGISPLHF. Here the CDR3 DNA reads TGTGCCAGCAGGTCACAGGGATCCGGAATTTCACCCCTCCACTTT.